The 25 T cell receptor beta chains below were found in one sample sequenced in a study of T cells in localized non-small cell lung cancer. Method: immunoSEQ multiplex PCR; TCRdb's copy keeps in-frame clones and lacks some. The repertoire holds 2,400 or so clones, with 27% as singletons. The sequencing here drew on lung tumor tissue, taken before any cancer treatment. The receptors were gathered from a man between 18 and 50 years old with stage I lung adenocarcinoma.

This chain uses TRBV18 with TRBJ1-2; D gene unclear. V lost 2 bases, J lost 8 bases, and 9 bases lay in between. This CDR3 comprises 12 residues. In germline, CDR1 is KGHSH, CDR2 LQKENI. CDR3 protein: CASSPEQYGYTF. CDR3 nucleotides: TGTGCCAGCTCACCAGAACAGTACGGCTACACCTTC.

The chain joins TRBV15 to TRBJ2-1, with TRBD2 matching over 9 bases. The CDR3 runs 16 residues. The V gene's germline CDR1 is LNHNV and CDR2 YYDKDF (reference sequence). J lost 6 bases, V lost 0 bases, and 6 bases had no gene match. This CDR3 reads CATSREGGLAANEQFF. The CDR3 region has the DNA TGTGCCACCAGCAGAGAAGGGGGACTAGCCGCCAATGAGCAGTTCTTC.

The CDR3 DNA follows: TGCGCCAGCAGCCAAAATCTAGGAAACACCATATATTTT. It is translated as CASSQNLGNTIYF. The chain is built from TRBV4-1 and TRBJ1-3; the D is unclear. Germline CDR1 reads MGHRA; CDR2 reads YSYEKL. Trimming took off 2 bases at V and 4 bases at J, with 6 bases between the two ends. The CDR3 is 13 residues long.

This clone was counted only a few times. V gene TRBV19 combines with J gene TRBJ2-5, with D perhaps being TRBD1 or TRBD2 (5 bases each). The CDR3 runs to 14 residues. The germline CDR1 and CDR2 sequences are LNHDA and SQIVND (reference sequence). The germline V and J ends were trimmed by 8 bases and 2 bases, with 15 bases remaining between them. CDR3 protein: CASGSRDLQETQYF. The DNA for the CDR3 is TGTGCCAGTGGTAGCCGGGACCTTCAAGAGACCCAGTACTTC.

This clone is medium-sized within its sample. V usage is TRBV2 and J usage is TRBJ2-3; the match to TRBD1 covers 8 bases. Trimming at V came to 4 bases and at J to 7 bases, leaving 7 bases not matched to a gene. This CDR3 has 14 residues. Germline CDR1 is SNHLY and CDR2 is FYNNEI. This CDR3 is CASSAGGALNTQYF. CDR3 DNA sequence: TGTGCCAGCAGTGCAGGGGGCGCGTTGAATACGCAGTATTTT.

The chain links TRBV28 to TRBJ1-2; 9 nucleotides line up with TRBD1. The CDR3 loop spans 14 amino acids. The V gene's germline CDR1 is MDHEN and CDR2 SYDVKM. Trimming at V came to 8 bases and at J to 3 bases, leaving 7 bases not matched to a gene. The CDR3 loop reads CASVSQGAYYGYTF. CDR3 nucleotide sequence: TGTGCCAGCGTTTCACAGGGGGCGTACTATGGCTACACCTTC.

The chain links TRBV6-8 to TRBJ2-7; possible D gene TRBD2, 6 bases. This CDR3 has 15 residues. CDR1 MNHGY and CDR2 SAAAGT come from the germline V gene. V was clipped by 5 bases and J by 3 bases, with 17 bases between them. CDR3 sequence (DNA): TGTGCCAGCAGTCAACGTGGGGGGATCTTCTACGAGCAGTACTTC. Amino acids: CASSQRGGIFYEQYF.

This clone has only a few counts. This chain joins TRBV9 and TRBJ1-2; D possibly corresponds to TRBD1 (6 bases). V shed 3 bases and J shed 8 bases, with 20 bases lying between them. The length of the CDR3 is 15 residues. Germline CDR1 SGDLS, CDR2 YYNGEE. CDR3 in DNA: TGTGCCAGCAGCGGACAACAGGGACTGCGGAACGGCTACACCTTC. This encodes CASSGQQGLRNGYTF. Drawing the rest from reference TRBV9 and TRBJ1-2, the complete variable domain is DSGVTQTPKHLITATGQRVTLRCSPRSGDLSVYWYQQSLDQGLQFLIQYYNGEERAKGNILERFSAQQFPDLHSELNLSSLELGDSALYFCASSGQQGLRNGYTFGSGTRLTVV.

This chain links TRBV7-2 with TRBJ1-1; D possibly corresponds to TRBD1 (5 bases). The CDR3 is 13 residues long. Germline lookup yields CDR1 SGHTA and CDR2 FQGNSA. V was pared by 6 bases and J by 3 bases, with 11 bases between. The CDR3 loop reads CASRGREDTEAFF. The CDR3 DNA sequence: TGTGCCAGCAGAGGCAGGGAGGACACTGAAGCTTTCTTT.

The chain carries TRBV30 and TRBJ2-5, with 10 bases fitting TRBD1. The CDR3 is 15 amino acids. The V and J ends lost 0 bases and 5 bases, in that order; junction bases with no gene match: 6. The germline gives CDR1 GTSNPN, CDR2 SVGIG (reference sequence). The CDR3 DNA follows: TGTGCCTGGAGTGTAACGGGACAGGGGCGGGAGACCCAGTACTTC. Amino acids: CAWSVTGQGRETQYF.

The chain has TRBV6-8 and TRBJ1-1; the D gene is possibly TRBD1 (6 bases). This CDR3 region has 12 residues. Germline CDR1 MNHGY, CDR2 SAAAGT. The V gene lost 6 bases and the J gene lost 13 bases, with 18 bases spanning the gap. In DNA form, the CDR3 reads TGTGCCAGCAGATACCCCACAGGGAAGGTTTTCTTT. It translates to CASRYPTGKVFF.

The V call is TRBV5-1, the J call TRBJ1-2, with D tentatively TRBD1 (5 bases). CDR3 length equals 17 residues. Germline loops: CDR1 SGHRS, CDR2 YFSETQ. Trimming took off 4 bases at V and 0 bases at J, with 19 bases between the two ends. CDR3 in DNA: TGCGCCAGCAGCCCCAGGACGCCGGGGCCTTCTAACTATGGCTACACCTTC. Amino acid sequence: CASSPRTPGPSNYGYTF.

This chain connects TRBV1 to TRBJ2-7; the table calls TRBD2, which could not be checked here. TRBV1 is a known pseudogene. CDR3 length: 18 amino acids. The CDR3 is CASSPLTSGGPSSYEQYF. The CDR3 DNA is TGCGCCAGCAGCCCCCTGACTAGCGGGGGGCCCTCCTCCTACGAGCAGTACTTC.

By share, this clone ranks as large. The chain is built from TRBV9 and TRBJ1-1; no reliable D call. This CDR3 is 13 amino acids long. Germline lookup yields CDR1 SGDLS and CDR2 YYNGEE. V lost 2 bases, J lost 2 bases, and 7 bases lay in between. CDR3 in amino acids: CASSVSFNTEAFF. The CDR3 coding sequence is TGTGCCAGCAGCGTGTCTTTTAACACTGAAGCTTTCTTT.

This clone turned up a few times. The CDR3 DNA follows: TGTGCCAGTAGTCAAAATCTTCGAGAAAAACTGTTTTTT. Translation: CASSQNLREKLFF. This sequence joins TRBV19 and TRBJ1-4; D gene unclear. Trimming cost V 5 bases and J 8 bases, with 12 bases left between them. Germline assignment: CDR1 LNHDA and CDR2 SQIVND (reference sequence). The CDR3 totals 13 residues. Full variable domain (outside the CDR3, taken from reference TRBV19 and TRBJ1-4): DGGITQSPKYLFRKEGQNVTLSCEQNLNHDAMYWYRQDPGQGLRLIYYSQIVNDFQKGDIAEGYSVSREKKESFPLTVTSAQKNPTAFYLCASSQNLREKLFFGSGTQLSVL.

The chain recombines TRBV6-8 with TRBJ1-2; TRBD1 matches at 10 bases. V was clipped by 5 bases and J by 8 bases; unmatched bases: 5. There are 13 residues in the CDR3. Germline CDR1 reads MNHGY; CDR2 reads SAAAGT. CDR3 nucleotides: TGTGCCAGCAGTACGGGACAGGGGAGAGGCTACACCTTC. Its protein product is CASSTGQGRGYTF.

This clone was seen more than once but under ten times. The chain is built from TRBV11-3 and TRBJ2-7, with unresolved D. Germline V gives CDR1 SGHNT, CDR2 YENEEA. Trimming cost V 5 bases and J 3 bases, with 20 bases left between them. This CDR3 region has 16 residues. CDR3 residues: CASSQDGDWAHYEQYF. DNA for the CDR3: TGTGCCAGCAGCCAGGACGGAGATTGGGCCCACTACGAGCAGTACTTC.

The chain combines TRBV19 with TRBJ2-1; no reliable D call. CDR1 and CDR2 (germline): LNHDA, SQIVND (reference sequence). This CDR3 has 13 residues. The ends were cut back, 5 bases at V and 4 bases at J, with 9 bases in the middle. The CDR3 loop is CASSATQYNEQFF. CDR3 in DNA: TGTGCCAGTAGTGCGACCCAATACAATGAGCAGTTCTTC. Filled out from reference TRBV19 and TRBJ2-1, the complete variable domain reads DGGITQSPKYLFRKEGQNVTLSCEQNLNHDAMYWYRQDPGQGLRLIYYSQIVNDFQKGDIAEGYSVSREKKESFPLTVTSAQKNPTAFYLCASSATQYNEQFFGPGTRLTVL.

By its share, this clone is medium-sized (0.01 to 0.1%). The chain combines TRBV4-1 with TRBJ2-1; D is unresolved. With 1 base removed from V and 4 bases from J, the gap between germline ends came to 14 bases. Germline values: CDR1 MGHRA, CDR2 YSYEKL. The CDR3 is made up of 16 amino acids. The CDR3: CASSQGGTETYNEQFF. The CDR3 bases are TGCGCCAGCAGCCAAGGAGGCACCGAGACTTACAATGAGCAGTTCTTC.

The DNA for the CDR3 is TGTGCCAGCAGTTACGGGACAGGGAATCAGCCCCAGCATTTT. Translated: CASSYGTGNQPQHF. The chain combines TRBV28 with TRBJ1-5, with 9 bases aligning to TRBD1. V shed 4 bases, J shed 4 bases, and the junction held 2 bases outside the gene matches. Germline assignment: CDR1 MDHEN and CDR2 SYDVKM. The CDR3 length is 14 residues.

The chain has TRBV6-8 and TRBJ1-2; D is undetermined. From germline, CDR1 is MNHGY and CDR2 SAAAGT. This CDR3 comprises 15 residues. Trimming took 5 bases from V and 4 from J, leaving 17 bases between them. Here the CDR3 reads CASSRDYIISYGYTF. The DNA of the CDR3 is TGTGCCAGCAGTCGAGACTACATCATTTCCTATGGCTACACCTTC.

The CDR3 DNA reads as TGTGCCAGTAGCACGGACGGGAGTGGTGAAAAACTGTTTTTT. As protein: CASSTDGSGEKLFF. The V and J genes are TRBV19 and TRBJ1-4; no clear D. V shed 6 bases and J shed 7 bases, with 15 bases lying between them. CDR1 LNHDA and CDR2 SQIVND come from the germline V gene (reference sequence). This CDR3 is built from 14 residues. Full variable domain (remainder filled in from reference TRBV19 and TRBJ1-4): DGGITQSPKYLFRKEGQNVTLSCEQNLNHDAMYWYRQDPGQGLRLIYYSQIVNDFQKGDIAEGYSVSREKKESFPLTVTSAQKNPTAFYLCASSTDGSGEKLFFGSGTQLSVL.

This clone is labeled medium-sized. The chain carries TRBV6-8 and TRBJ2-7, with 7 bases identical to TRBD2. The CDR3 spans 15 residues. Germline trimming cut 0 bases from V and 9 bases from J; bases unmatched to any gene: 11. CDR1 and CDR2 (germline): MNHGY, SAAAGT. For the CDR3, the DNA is TGTGCCAGCAGTTACTCGGCTAGCGGAGGTTCGGCGCAGTACTTC. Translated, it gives CASSYSASGGSAQYF.

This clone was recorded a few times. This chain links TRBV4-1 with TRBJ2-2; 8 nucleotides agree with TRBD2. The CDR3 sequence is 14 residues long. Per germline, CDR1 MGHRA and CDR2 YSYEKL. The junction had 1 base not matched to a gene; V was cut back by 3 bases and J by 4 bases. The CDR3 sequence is CASSHGLATGELFF. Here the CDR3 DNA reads TGCGCCAGCAGCCACGGACTAGCCACCGGGGAGCTGTTTTTT.

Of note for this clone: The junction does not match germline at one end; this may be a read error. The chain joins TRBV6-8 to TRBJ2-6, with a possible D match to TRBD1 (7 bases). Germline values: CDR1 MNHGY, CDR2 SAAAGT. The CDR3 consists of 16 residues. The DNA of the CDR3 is TGTGCCATCAGTGGGCAGGGGGGCTCTGGGGCCAACGTCCTGACTTTC. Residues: CAISGQGGSGANVLTF.